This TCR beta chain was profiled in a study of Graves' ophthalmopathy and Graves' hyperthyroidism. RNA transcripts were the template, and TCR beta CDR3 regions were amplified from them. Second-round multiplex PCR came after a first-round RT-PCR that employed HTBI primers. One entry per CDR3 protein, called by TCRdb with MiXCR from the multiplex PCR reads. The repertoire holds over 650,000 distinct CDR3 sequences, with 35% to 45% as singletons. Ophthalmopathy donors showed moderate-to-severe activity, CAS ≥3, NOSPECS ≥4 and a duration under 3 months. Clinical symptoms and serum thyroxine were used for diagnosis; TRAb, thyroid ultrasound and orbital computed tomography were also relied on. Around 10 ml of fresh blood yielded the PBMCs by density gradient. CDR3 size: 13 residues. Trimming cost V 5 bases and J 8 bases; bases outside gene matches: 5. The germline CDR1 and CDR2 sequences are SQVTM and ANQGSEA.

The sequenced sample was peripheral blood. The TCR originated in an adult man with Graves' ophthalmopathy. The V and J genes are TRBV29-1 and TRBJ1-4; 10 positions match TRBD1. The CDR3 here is CSVQDRGDEKLFF. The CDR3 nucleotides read TGCAGCGTTCAGGACAGGGGGGACGAAAAACTGTTTTTT. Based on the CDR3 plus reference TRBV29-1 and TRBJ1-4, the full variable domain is SAVISQKPSRDICQRGTSLTIQCQVDSQVTMMFWYRQQPGQSLTLIATANQGSEATYESGFVIDKFPISRPNLTFSTLTVSNMSPEDSSIYLCSVQDRGDEKLFFGSGTQLSVL.